Listed below are T cell receptor beta chains from one sample, sequenced in a study of cytomegalovirus exposure and HLA in healthy donors. Produced via immunoSEQ multiplex PCR; TCRdb's table is partial and in-frame only. Of about 95,000 clones in the sample, about four fifths are singletons; the top ten hold 9.5% to 12%. Source material: PBMCs. All receptors derive from a man aged 18 to 30 in good health and CMV-seropositive. CDR3s include the opening cysteine and the closing phenylalanine or tryptophan. A D gene is named only where the DNA matches it firmly. Only some rows state a clone size, as once, few, many or a class for expanded clones.

CDR3nt: TGTGCCAGCAGCTTAGAAGGGGGGAGGACAGGCTCCTATGGCTACACCTTC; CDR3aa: CASSLEGGRTGSYGYTF; d_gene: TRBD1; abundance: NA; v_gene: TRBV7-2; j_gene: TRBJ1-2
CDR3nt: TGTGCCAGCCGGAGGAACACTGAAGCTTTCTTT; CDR3aa: CASRRNTEAFF; d_gene: NA; abundance: few; v_gene: TRBV6-6; j_gene: TRBJ1-1
CDR3nt: TGTGCCAGCTCACCGACACGGGGGTCTGGAAACACCATATATTTT; CDR3aa: CASSPTRGSGNTIYF; d_gene: NA; abundance: NA; v_gene: TRBV18; j_gene: TRBJ1-3
CDR3nt: TGTGCCAGCAGCGGGGACAGGGGGGAGCAGTTCTTC; CDR3aa: CASSGDRGEQFF; d_gene: TRBD1; abundance: NA; v_gene: TRBV9; j_gene: TRBJ2-1
CDR3nt: TGTGCCAGCAGGGACACCATGGGTGAAAAACTGTTTTTT; CDR3aa: CASRDTMGEKLFF; d_gene: NA; abundance: NA; v_gene: TRBV25-1; j_gene: TRBJ1-4
CDR3nt: TGTGCCAGCAGTGAAGCAGGGTTTGGAGGCCAGCCCCAGCATTTT; CDR3aa: CASSEAGFGGQPQHF; d_gene: NA; abundance: NA; v_gene: TRBV6-1; j_gene: TRBJ1-5
CDR3nt: TGTGCCAGCAAATTGGGCTCGTTGTCGTGGGCCGGGGAGCTGTTTTTT; CDR3aa: CASKLGSLSWAGELFF; d_gene: NA; abundance: NA; v_gene: TRBV5-6; j_gene: TRBJ2-2
CDR3nt: TGTGCCAGCAGCCCTCGGACTAGAGGGGCCTACGAGCAGTACTTC; CDR3aa: CASSPRTRGAYEQYF; d_gene: TRBD2; abundance: NA; v_gene: TRBV27; j_gene: TRBJ2-7
CDR3nt: TGTGCCAGCAAGGTCAGGGGCCCTTCACCCCTCCACTTT; CDR3aa: CASKVRGPSPLHF; d_gene: NA; abundance: once; v_gene: TRBV28; j_gene: TRBJ1-6
CDR3nt: TGTGCCAGCAGGTTACAGGGGATCCCCTACGAGCAGTACTTC; CDR3aa: CASRLQGIPYEQYF; d_gene: TRBD1; abundance: once; v_gene: TRBV6-5; j_gene: TRBJ2-7
CDR3nt: TGTGCCAGCAGCGTCAGGGGACCTCCTGCTGAGCAGTTCTTC; CDR3aa: CASSVRGPPAEQFF; d_gene: NA; abundance: NA; v_gene: TRBV7-9; j_gene: TRBJ2-1
CDR3nt: TGTGCCAGCAGCCCCCGAAAGGGTCACAGGGTAATATCCCAGCCCCAGCATTTT; CDR3aa: CASSPRKGHRVISQPQHF; d_gene: NA; abundance: NA; v_gene: TRBV7-4; j_gene: TRBJ1-5
CDR3nt: TGTGCCAGCAGTGAATCCTGGGCGGCGGGGGGCGGTCAGCCCCAGCATTTT; CDR3aa: CASSESWAAGGGQPQHF; d_gene: NA; abundance: NA; v_gene: TRBV6-1; j_gene: TRBJ1-5
CDR3nt: TGCGCCAGCAGCCATAACCCGGGACAGGGCTTGAGAGAGACCCAGTACTTC; CDR3aa: CASSHNPGQGLRETQYF; d_gene: TRBD1; abundance: few; v_gene: TRBV4-1; j_gene: TRBJ2-5
CDR3nt: TGTGCCAGCAGCCGGGGACAGTACATGAACACTGAAGCTTTCTTT; CDR3aa: CASSRGQYMNTEAFF; d_gene: TRBD1; abundance: NA; v_gene: TRBV5-4; j_gene: TRBJ1-1
CDR3nt: TGTGCCAGCAGCCTTAATAACAATGAGCAGTTCTTC; CDR3aa: CASSLNNNEQFF; d_gene: NA; abundance: NA; v_gene: TRBV14; j_gene: TRBJ2-1
CDR3nt: TGTGCCAGCAGCCCTATGACAGGGAGCCCTGAAGCTTTCTTT; CDR3aa: CASSPMTGSPEAFF; d_gene: TRBD1; abundance: few; v_gene: TRBV14; j_gene: TRBJ1-1
CDR3nt: TGTGCCAGCAGGCCCGACAGGGGGCCAGGGATAATCAATCAGCCCCAGCATTTT; CDR3aa: CASRPDRGPGIINQPQHF; d_gene: TRBD1; abundance: NA; v_gene: TRBV28; j_gene: TRBJ1-5
CDR3nt: TGCAGCGTGAAAGGGACCGGGACAGGGATCCACGAGCAGTACTTC; CDR3aa: CSVKGTGTGIHEQYF; d_gene: TRBD1; abundance: NA; v_gene: TRBV29-1; j_gene: TRBJ2-7
CDR3nt: TGTGCCACCAAGGCCGGGACATATAGCACAGATACGCAGTATTTT; CDR3aa: CATKAGTYSTDTQYF; d_gene: NA; abundance: NA; v_gene: TRBV15; j_gene: TRBJ2-3
CDR3nt: TGTGCCAGCAGCCCCCCCACTAGCGGGGGTTTGGATACGCAGTATTTT; CDR3aa: CASSPPTSGGLDTQYF; d_gene: TRBD2; abundance: NA; v_gene: TRBV9; j_gene: TRBJ2-3
CDR3nt: TGCGCCAGCAGTCAGGGTCACGAGCAGTACTTC; CDR3aa: CASSQGHEQYF; d_gene: NA; abundance: once; v_gene: TRBV10-2; j_gene: TRBJ2-7
CDR3nt: TGTGCCAGCAGCCAAGAGACCGGGACAGGGGACGAGCCCCAGCATTTT; CDR3aa: CASSQETGTGDEPQHF; d_gene: TRBD1; abundance: NA; v_gene: TRBV4-2; j_gene: TRBJ1-5
CDR3nt: TGTGCCAGCAGCTTGGTCGCGGCGGGGAATGAGCAGTTCTTC; CDR3aa: CASSLVAAGNEQFF; d_gene: NA; abundance: NA; v_gene: TRBV5-6; j_gene: TRBJ2-1
CDR3nt: TGTGCCAGCAGCGTAGGCAGCTCCTACGAGCAGTACTTC; CDR3aa: CASSVGSSYEQYF; d_gene: NA; abundance: once; v_gene: TRBV9; j_gene: TRBJ2-7
CDR3nt: TGTGCCTGGGGACAGGGAAAAAACACTGAAGCTTTCTTT; CDR3aa: CAWGQGKNTEAFF; d_gene: TRBD1; abundance: once; v_gene: TRBV30; j_gene: TRBJ1-1
CDR3nt: TGTGCCAGCAGCCTCCGTGGGACAGGGGGACTCTCCTACGAGCAGTACTTC; CDR3aa: CASSLRGTGGLSYEQYF; d_gene: TRBD1; abundance: NA; v_gene: TRBV4-2; j_gene: TRBJ2-7
CDR3nt: TGTGCCAGCAGTGAAAGGGAAAGGGGGCGATGGGGAAACACCATATATTTT; CDR3aa: CASSERERGRWGNTIYF; d_gene: TRBD1; abundance: NA; v_gene: TRBV25-1; j_gene: TRBJ1-3
CDR3nt: TGCGCCAGCAGTCGAACGGACACGTTAACGTACGAGCAGTACTTC; CDR3aa: CASSRTDTLTYEQYF; d_gene: NA; abundance: NA; v_gene: TRBV5-1; j_gene: TRBJ2-7
CDR3nt: TGCGCCAGCAGCTTGGTAGGGGGAAGGAATCAGCCCCAGCATTTT; CDR3aa: CASSLVGGRNQPQHF; d_gene: NA; abundance: once; v_gene: TRBV5-1; j_gene: TRBJ1-5
CDR3nt: TGTGCCTCGGGGGGGGCGGACCAAGAGACCCAGTACTTC; CDR3aa: CASGGADQETQYF; d_gene: TRBD2; abundance: NA; v_gene: TRBV6-5; j_gene: TRBJ2-5
CDR3nt: TGTGCCAGCAGCCCCCGGGGGGAAAAACTGTTTTTT; CDR3aa: CASSPRGEKLFF; d_gene: NA; abundance: NA; v_gene: TRBV13; j_gene: TRBJ1-4
CDR3nt: TGTGCCAGTAGTATAGCGGTACAGGGAACTGAAGCTTTCTTT; CDR3aa: CASSIAVQGTEAFF; d_gene: NA; abundance: once; v_gene: TRBV19; j_gene: TRBJ1-1
CDR3nt: TGCGCCAGCAGCTTGGGGACAGGGTCCACTGAAGCTTTCTTT; CDR3aa: CASSLGTGSTEAFF; d_gene: TRBD1; abundance: NA; v_gene: TRBV5-1; j_gene: TRBJ1-1
CDR3nt: TGCGCCAGCAGTGAGTCGACAGCTACTAGCACAGATACGCAGTATTTT; CDR3aa: CASSESTATSTDTQYF; d_gene: NA; abundance: NA; v_gene: TRBV10-1; j_gene: TRBJ2-3
CDR3nt: TGTGCCAGCAGCTTGGAGACAGGGCCGACCGGTCAGCCCCAGCATTTT; CDR3aa: CASSLETGPTGQPQHF; d_gene: TRBD1; abundance: NA; v_gene: TRBV5-4; j_gene: TRBJ1-5
CDR3nt: TGTGCCAGCAGTGAAGTAGGGGGGGCAGGTGGCTACACCTTC; CDR3aa: CASSEVGGAGGYTF; d_gene: NA; abundance: NA; v_gene: TRBV6-1; j_gene: TRBJ1-2
CDR3nt: TGTGCCATCAGTGAGTACAACACAGATACGCAGTATTTT; CDR3aa: CAISEYNTDTQYF; d_gene: NA; abundance: NA; v_gene: TRBV10-3; j_gene: TRBJ2-3